This passage covers 10 T cell receptor beta chains from one sample sequenced in a study of blood T cells in healthy people across ages. The use of a sample-barcoded 5' primer and a J-beta primer mix characterized a second PCR of roughly 6 to 11 cycles. TCRdb independently ran MiXCR on the 5' RACE reads; one entry per CDR3 protein. The data hold about 1,000,000 distinct CDR3 sequences, with around 45% observed a single time. Sequenced input: blood. The source of these receptors is a woman between 55 and 75 years old in good health.

The V and J genes are TRBV3-1 and TRBJ2-4, with 7 bases fitting TRBD2. This CDR3 contains 15 residues. Trimming cost V 2 bases and J 0 bases; bases outside gene matches: 1. Germline CDR1 is LGHDT and CDR2 is YNNKEL (reference sequence). The CDR3, as DNA: TGTGCCAGCAGCCAACTAGCGGTAGCCAAAAACATTCAGTACTTC. The encoded protein is CASSQLAVAKNIQYF.

The chain combines TRBV7-9 with TRBJ1-1; D perhaps matches TRBD1 (5 bases). V dropped 3 bases and J dropped 10 bases, with 15 bases sitting between them. The germline gives CDR1 SEHNR, CDR2 FQNEAQ (reference sequence). The CDR3 is 13 amino acids. DNA of the CDR3: TGTGCCAGCAGCTTCACCTCAGGGTTTAGAGCTTTCTTT. Its translation: CASSFTSGFRAFF. Complete variable domain (other parts from reference TRBV7-9 and TRBJ1-1): DTGVSQNPRHKITKRGQNVTFRCDPISEHNRLYWYRQTLGQGPEFLTYFQNEAQLEKSRLLSDRFSAERPKGSFSTLEIQRTEQGDSAMYLCASSFTSGFRAFFGQGTRLTVV.

This clonotype has only a few counts. The rearrangement joins TRBV29-1 to TRBJ2-7; the D gene is possibly TRBD1 (6 bases). V gave up 4 bases and J gave up 3 bases, with 7 bases separating them. CDR1 and CDR2 (germline): SQVTM, ANQGSEA. This CDR3 contains 11 residues. DNA of the CDR3: TGCAGCGTTGGGACAGTCTACGAGCAGTACTTC. It encodes CSVGTVYEQYF.

The chain links TRBV28 to TRBJ2-7; D may match TRBD1 or TRBD2 (5 bases each). The CDR3 is 15 residues long. V lost 7 bases and J lost 0, with 16 bases in between. Germline V gives CDR1 MDHEN, CDR2 SYDVKM. The CDR3 protein is CASKRSRGVSYEQYF. CDR3 in DNA: TGTGCCAGCAAGAGATCGAGGGGAGTCTCCTACGAGCAGTACTTC.

V and J are TRBV4-3 and TRBJ2-4, with D hard to call. The J call is uncertain, as TRBJ2-7 better fits the DNA end. Germline V gene lookup returns CDR1 LGHNA and CDR2 YSLEER. The CDR3 consists of 13 residues. The CDR3 loop is CASSQEAGIEQYF. The CDR3 nucleotides read TGCGCCAGCAGCCAAGAGGCTGGAATCGAGCAGTACTTC.

This clonotype was seen a few times. The chain has TRBV7-8 and TRBJ1-2; 8 bases fit TRBD1. V gave up 1 base and J gave up 4 bases; unmatched junction bases: 11. From germline, CDR1 is SGHVS and CDR2 FQNEAQ. This CDR3 comprises 17 residues. CDR3 DNA sequence: TGTGCCAGCAGCTTAGATGGGCAGGGGGCGAATACCTATGGCTACACCTTC. This translates into CASSLDGQGANTYGYTF. Filled out from reference TRBV7-8 and TRBJ1-2, the complete variable domain reads GAGVSQSPRYKVAKRGQDVALRCDPISGHVSLFWYQQALGQGPEFLTYFQNEAQLDKSGLPSDRFFAERPEGSVSTLKIQRTQQEDSAVYLCASSLDGQGANTYGYTFGSGTRLTVV.

This clonotype was observed a single time. The CDR3 nucleotides are TGCGCCAGCAAAGGACTAGCGGGAGACGAGCAGTACTTC. The encoded protein is CASKGLAGDEQYF. V is TRBV10-2 and J is TRBJ2-7; 13 bases are a match to TRBD2. The length of the CDR3 is 13 residues. CDR1 and CDR2 from the germline V gene are WSHSY and SAAADI. Unmatched junction bases numbered 2, after V lost 7 bases and J lost 5 bases.

This chain joins TRBV27 and TRBJ2-7; 12 bases match TRBD1. With V trimmed by 5 bases and J by 5 bases, 10 bases remained unmatched. The CDR3 has 16 amino acids. From germline, CDR1 is MNHEY and CDR2 SMNVEV (reference sequence). CDR3 coding DNA: TGTGCCAGCAGTCTGTCCCGGGACAGGGGGCTCGACGAGCAGTACTTC. It encodes CASSLSRDRGLDEQYF.

CDR3 coding DNA: TGCGCCAGCAGCCAAGCCGGAGCCTCTAACTATGGCTACACCTTC. Protein: CASSQAGASNYGYTF. The chain carries TRBV4-1 and TRBJ1-2; D is unresolved. There are 15 residues in the CDR3. V lost 1 base, J lost 0 bases, and 9 bases lay in between. Germline-derived CDR1 and CDR2 are MGHRA and YSYEKL.

The V and J genes are TRBV12-3 or TRBV12-4 and TRBJ2-1, with a tentative D call TRBD2 (6 bases). This CDR3 contains 14 residues. Trimming pared 3 bases from V and 10 bases from J, leaving 16 bases between. The CDR3 protein is CASSLGGRLWEQFF. CDR3 coding DNA: TGTGCCAGCAGTTTGGGGGGTCGCTTGTGGGAGCAGTTCTTC.